This passage covers 26 T cell receptor beta chains from one sample sequenced in a study of blood T cell repertoires in COVID-19. This table comes from immunoSEQ multiplex PCR, and its TCRdb copy is limited to in-frame clones, with some not included. Of 70,000 to 95,000 clones detected, around 85% appear once; the ten largest clones hold about 12%. The sample was peripheral blood. The receptors come from a woman between 65 and 79 years old with active or convalescent COVID-19.

A few counts support this clone. The CDR3 here is CASSLGSQGKSPLHF. CDR3 nucleotides: TGCGCCAGCAGCTTGGGATCGCAGGGAAAATCACCCCTCCACTTT. V usage is TRBV5-1 and J usage is TRBJ1-6, with a tentative D call TRBD1 (5 bases). Trimming left V 0 bases short and J 10 bases short, with 14 bases between. CDR3 length: 15 residues. The germline V gene has CDR1 SGHRS and CDR2 YFSETQ.

This chain joins TRBV5-1 and TRBJ2-3; a weak D match, TRBD1 (6 bases). V lost 3 bases and J lost 2, with 16 bases in between. CDR1 and CDR2 from the germline V gene are SGHRS and YFSETQ. This CDR3 has 16 residues. The CDR3: CASSWGHRDNTDTQYF. CDR3 DNA sequence: TGCGCCAGCAGCTGGGGCCACAGGGATAACACAGATACGCAGTATTTT.

In DNA, the CDR3 is TGTGCCACCAGTGAAGCGCGGGGGGCTATTAGCACAGATACGCAGTATTTT. It yields the protein CATSEARGAISTDTQYF. The gene calls are TRBV24-1 and TRBJ2-3; TRBD2 matches 8 bases. CDR3 length equals 17 residues. Germline V gene data show CDR1 as KGHDR and CDR2 as SFDVKD. J lost 0 bases, V lost 4 bases, and 8 bases had no gene match.

A single count supports this clone. The rearrangement uses TRBV9 and TRBJ2-1; perhaps TRBD2 as D (5 bases). The V gene lost 2 bases and the J gene lost 7 bases, with 16 bases spanning the gap. Germline CDR1 is SGDLS and CDR2 is YYNGEE. This CDR3 spans 15 amino acids. The chain's CDR3 is CASSVTSGGGNEQFF. As DNA, the CDR3 is TGTGCCAGCAGCGTCACCTCCGGAGGAGGTAATGAGCAGTTCTTC.

CDR3 region: CATSRVEVAGELFF. As DNA, the CDR3 is TGTGCCACCAGCAGAGTTGAGGTGGCCGGGGAGCTGTTTTTT. The chain uses TRBV15 and TRBJ2-2; no definite D call. From germline, CDR1 is LNHNV and CDR2 YYDKDF (reference sequence). Deletions cut 1 base from V and 6 bases from J, with 9 bases between. The CDR3 loop spans 14 amino acids.

This chain joins TRBV6-6 and TRBJ2-1, with 8 bases that match TRBD2. The length of the CDR3 is 15 residues. CDR1 is MNHNY, CDR2 SVGAGI, per germline (reference sequence). The V and J ends lost 7 bases and 6 bases, in that order; junction bases with no gene match: 11. CDR3: CASTFGGAYSNEQFF. The CDR3 DNA reads TGTGCCAGCACTTTCGGGGGGGCCTATTCCAATGAGCAGTTCTTC.

The genes are TRBV12-3 or TRBV12-4 and TRBJ1-1, with D perhaps TRBD1 (5 bases). The CDR3 is 13 amino acids. V lost 2 bases and J 8 bases, leaving 12 bases between the germline ends. Here the CDR3 reads CASSLRGGREAFF. CDR3 bases: TGTGCCAGCAGTTTAAGGGGTGGCAGGGAAGCTTTCTTT.

In DNA, the CDR3 is TGTGCCAGCCGAACGCGACTAGCGGCGGGTACGCAGTATTTT. This encodes CASRTRLAAGTQYF. This chain links TRBV6-5 with TRBJ2-3; the match to TRBD2 covers 9 bases. Losses at the gene ends were 8 bases for V and 8 bases for J; bases not matched to a gene: 11. Looked up from germline, CDR1 is MNHEY and CDR2 is SVGAGI. The CDR3 extends over 14 amino acids.

V and J are TRBV10-1 and TRBJ2-6; D uncertain. The germline V gene encodes CDR1 WNHNN and CDR2 SYGVQD (reference sequence). V was cut by 3 bases and J by 4 bases, with 4 bases left in between. The CDR3 is made up of 13 amino acids. CDR3 region: CASSEAGANVLTF. CDR3 nucleotide sequence: TGCGCCAGCAGTGAAGCCGGGGCCAACGTCCTGACTTTC.

The chain couples TRBV9 to TRBJ2-6, with D uncertain. CDR1 is SGDLS and CDR2 is YYNGEE in the germline V gene. This CDR3 is built from 15 residues. Trimming took off 0 bases at V and 0 bases at J, with 4 bases between the two ends. Here the CDR3 reads CASSVGASGANVLTF. CDR3 sequence (DNA): TGTGCCAGCAGCGTAGGGGCCTCTGGGGCCAACGTCCTGACTTTC.

The J gene is TRBJ1-3, the V gene TRBV7-8; tentative D call: TRBD1 (6 bases). CDR3 length: 17 amino acids. The V gene's germline CDR1 is SGHVS and CDR2 FQNEAQ. Trimming pared 2 bases from V and 5 bases from J, leaving 19 bases between. Here the CDR3 reads CASSLFVGDNRRNTIYF. CDR3 coding DNA: TGTGCCAGCAGCTTATTTGTTGGGGACAACCGGCGAAACACCATATATTTT. Filled out from reference TRBV7-8 and TRBJ1-3, the complete variable domain reads GAGVSQSPRYKVAKRGQDVALRCDPISGHVSLFWYQQALGQGPEFLTYFQNEAQLDKSGLPSDRFFAERPEGSVSTLKIQRTQQEDSAVYLCASSLFVGDNRRNTIYFGEGSWLTVV.

This chain connects TRBV18 to TRBJ2-2; possibly TRBD2 for D (6 bases). This CDR3 spans 15 amino acids. Germline CDR1 is KGHSH and CDR2 is LQKENI. V was trimmed by 2 bases and J by 2 bases, leaving 9 bases between them. The CDR3 nucleotides are TGTGCCAGCTCACCATTGCGGGGAAACACCGGGGAGCTGTTTTTT. Amino acid sequence: CASSPLRGNTGELFF.

V is TRBV19 and J is TRBJ1-1; no reliable D call. CDR1 is LNHDA, CDR2 SQIVND, per germline (reference sequence). Trimming cost V 7 bases and J 2 bases, with 11 bases left between them. This CDR3 is built from 13 residues. The CDR3 reads CASIGRPNTEAFF. CDR3 coding DNA: TGTGCCAGTATAGGCAGGCCAAACACTGAAGCTTTCTTT. Looking up the rest from reference TRBV19 and TRBJ1-1 gives the full variable domain: DGGITQSPKYLFRKEGQNVTLSCEQNLNHDAMYWYRQDPGQGLRLIYYSQIVNDFQKGDIAEGYSVSREKKESFPLTVTSAQKNPTAFYLCASIGRPNTEAFFGQGTRLTVV.

V is TRBV18 and J is TRBJ2-7; 7 nucleotides agree with TRBD1. The CDR3 contains 14 residues. Per germline, CDR1 KGHSH and CDR2 LQKENI. Trimming took 3 bases from V and 2 from J; bases not matched to a gene: 4. CDR3 loop: CASSPRTGPYEQYF. CDR3 sequence (DNA): TGTGCCAGCTCACCCCGGACAGGTCCCTACGAGCAGTACTTC. Filled out from reference TRBV18 and TRBJ2-7, the complete variable domain reads NAGVMQNPRHLVRRRGQEARLRCSPMKGHSHVYWYRQLPEEGLKFMVYLQKENIIDESGMPKERFSAEFPKEGPSILRIQQVVRGDSAAYFCASSPRTGPYEQYFGPGTRLTVT.

This clone was counted a single time. The rearrangement links TRBV5-1 to TRBJ2-7; TRBD2 matches at 7 bases. The germline CDR1 and CDR2 sequences are SGHRS and YFSETQ. The CDR3 contains 15 residues. V shed 0 bases and J 5 bases; nucleotides not matched to a gene: 8. The CDR3 region has the DNA TGCGCCAGCAGCTTGGCAAGCGGGACCTGGGACGAGCAGTACTTC. Residues: CASSLASGTWDEQYF.

The chain uses TRBV20-1 and TRBJ1-6, with 7 bases identical to TRBD1. In germline, CDR1 is DFQATT, CDR2 SNEGSKA (reference sequence). The CDR3 runs to 16 residues. V trimming: 3 bases; J trimming: 5 bases; junction bases outside the gene matches: 10. Written as DNA, the CDR3 is TGCAGTGCTAGTTTTATTGGGCAGGGGGATAATTCACCCCTCCACTTT. It translates to CSASFIGQGDNSPLHF.

The V and J genes are TRBV4-3 and TRBJ2-7; D ambiguous. The CDR3 extends over 14 amino acids. Trimming pared 1 base from V and 1 base from J, leaving 8 bases between. Germline assignment: CDR1 LGHNA and CDR2 YSLEER. This CDR3 reads CASSQGAPSYEQYF. In DNA form, the CDR3 reads TGCGCCAGCAGCCAAGGGGCCCCGTCCTACGAGCAGTACTTC.

The rearrangement uses TRBV2 and TRBJ2-4; possible D gene TRBD2, 6 bases. Germline CDR1 SNHLY, CDR2 FYNNEI. V shed 3 bases and J shed 5 bases, with 8 bases lying between them. This CDR3 region has 13 residues. CDR3 region: CASSEERENIQYF. The CDR3 DNA reads as TGTGCCAGCAGTGAGGAGCGGGAAAACATTCAGTACTTC. The full variable domain, its missing parts supplied by reference TRBV2 and TRBJ2-4, is EPEVTQTPSHQVTQMGQEVILRCVPISNHLYFYWYRQILGQKVEFLVSFYNNEISEKSEIFDDQFSVERPDGSNFTLKIRSTKLEDSAMYFCASSEERENIQYFGAGTRLSVL.

The rearrangement joins TRBV18 to TRBJ1-3; D is unresolved. With 1 base removed from V and 4 bases from J, the gap between germline ends came to 11 bases. Per the germline V gene, CDR1 is KGHSH and CDR2 is LQKENI. CDR3 length: 15 residues. DNA of the CDR3: TGTGCCAGCTCACCACTAGCCGAGATCGGAAACACCATATATTTT. Amino acid sequence: CASSPLAEIGNTIYF.

V usage is TRBV4-3 and J usage is TRBJ2-7; D is perhaps TRBD1 (5 bases). The V gene lost 0 bases and the J gene lost 3 bases, with 15 bases spanning the gap. This CDR3 is 16 amino acids long. Germline assignment: CDR1 LGHNA and CDR2 YSLEER. The DNA of the CDR3 is TGCGCCAGCAGCCAAGATGGGGCAGGGTCAAACTACGAGCAGTACTTC. It translates to CASSQDGAGSNYEQYF.

The CDR3 sequence is CASSVGRSNQPQHF. CDR3 DNA sequence: TGTGCCAGCAGCGTAGGCAGGAGCAATCAGCCCCAGCATTTT. This chain joins TRBV9 and TRBJ1-5; D is unclear. V dropped 0 bases and J dropped 1 base, with 5 bases sitting between them. This CDR3 comprises 14 residues. Germline V CDR1 and CDR2: SGDLS, YYNGEE. Full variable domain (remainder filled in from reference TRBV9 and TRBJ1-5): DSGVTQTPKHLITATGQRVTLRCSPRSGDLSVYWYQQSLDQGLQFLIQYYNGEERAKGNILERFSAQQFPDLHSELNLSSLELGDSALYFCASSVGRSNQPQHFGDGTRLSIL.

The chain has TRBV6-5 and TRBJ1-6; D is unclear. Germline-derived CDR1 and CDR2 are MNHEY and SVGAGI. This CDR3 region has 12 residues. Trimming pared 2 bases from V and 10 bases from J, leaving 6 bases between. The CDR3 nucleotides are TGTGCCAGCAGTTACAGCGGATCACCCCTCCACTTT. Protein product: CASSYSGSPLHF.

This chain joins TRBV12-3 or TRBV12-4 and TRBJ1-2; 9 bases map to TRBD1. This CDR3 comprises 13 residues. With 6 bases clipped from V and 8 bases from J, the junction kept 7 bases outside the gene matches. CDR3 DNA: TGTGCCAGCAGACGACAGGGGGAGTGGGGCTACACCTTC. Its protein product is CASRRQGEWGYTF.

This clone was detected a few times. This chain uses TRBV27 with TRBJ1-1; no firm D call. The CDR3 runs 14 residues. CDR1 is MNHEY and CDR2 is SMNVEV in the germline V gene (reference sequence). V lost 6 bases to trimming and J lost 8 bases, with 19 bases between them. CDR3: CASSPLVRGAEAFF. The CDR3, as DNA: TGTGCCAGCAGCCCCCTCGTACGCGGAGCCGAAGCTTTCTTT.

This chain connects TRBV19 to TRBJ1-5; D is possibly TRBD1 (6 bases). CDR1 is LNHDA and CDR2 is SQIVND in the germline V gene (reference sequence). Trimming cost V 9 bases and J 1 base, with 19 bases left between them. CDR3 size: 16 residues. CDR3 residues: CASSTGSFWSNQPQHF. The CDR3 nucleotides read TGTGCCAGCTCGACAGGTTCCTTTTGGAGCAATCAGCCCCAGCATTTT.

The chain joins TRBV11-2 to TRBJ2-1, with 7 positions matching TRBD1. Germline V CDR1 and CDR2: SGHAT, FQNNGV. This CDR3 is 16 amino acids long. The V and J ends lost 2 bases and 0 bases, in that order; junction bases with no gene match: 4. Here the CDR3 reads CASSLRDRSSYNEQFF. The CDR3 coding sequence is TGTGCCAGCAGCTTAAGGGACAGAAGCTCCTACAATGAGCAGTTCTTC.